This T cell receptor (beta chain) was profiled in a study of blood T cell repertoires in COVID-19 (dated by TCRdb to about 2020). Regarding the complete study: The collaborator samples originated in the United States, Italy and Spain and spanned the acute and convalescent phases of COVID-19. The dataset comprised deeply sampled blood TCRbeta repertoires from subjects exposed to, actively infected with, or recovered from COVID-19. The material from the prospective study consisted of cDNA or gDNA derived from T cells, B-cell-depleted T cells, or PBMCs. Sample metadata almost always included a de-identified subject ID, COVID-19 status, age in years and sex. The repertoires were released in a freely available public database meant as a resource for research on the immune response to SARS-CoV-2. Where HLA class I and class II types were available, the types were taken from metadata supplied by the sample provider, not from assay-based typing. Samples came from the ongoing ImmuneRACE study (first 160 participants) plus 1,254 subjects from 6 global collaborators. The research as a whole found: The amount of clinical and demographic metadata varied by source and participant and was provided uncurated.

TCRbeta CDR3 regions were amplified from genomic DNA using the immunoSEQ Assay, a bias-controlled multiplex PCR. In the original analysis: Within the assay, amplification of reference gene primers was used to estimate how many nucleated cells each sample contained. To quantify the absolute abundance of each unique TCRbeta CDR3 rearrangement, sequence reads were collapsed and filtered. For each sample, productive Simpson clonality was calculated by taking the square root of Simpson's diversity index across productive rearrangements. TCRdb obtained this table from immuneACCESS and retained in-frame rearrangements with V and J assigned. These tables miss some clones; where compared with another copy, unresolved V genes account for less than half of the shortfall, and the remainder is unexplained. V and J calls and clone size follow that table, whereas D and trimming were derived from the DNA. For this sample the table gives about 62,000 clones, of which 76% were detected only once. The ten largest clonotypes hold 5.5% to 7% of the sample.

Collaborating institutions collected whole blood in K2EDTA tubes following their own protocols. For TCRbeta analysis, collaborator samples were shipped as frozen whole blood, as isolated PBMCs, or as DNA extracted from either sample type. As to this clone: The antigen this receptor binds is unknown. Per-base quality was not reported, and no clone a single base away is much larger than it.

This sequence originates from a woman between 45 and 65 years old with active or convalescent COVID-19. Sequenced: peripheral blood.

The CDR3 loop reads CASSYSLWGDEQFF. The DNA is as follows: TGTGCCAGCAGTTACTCACTTTGGGGGGATGAGCAGTTCTTC. The chain links TRBV6-5 with TRBJ2-1, and TRBD2 may be the D gene, going by 6 matching bases. Including the terminal cysteine and phenylalanine, the CDR3 comprises 14 residues. Only CDR3 DNA is held: 42 bases, read in frame from base 1. Trimming at the junction amounts to 0 bases on V and 8 bases on J, and the germline ends lie 11 bases apart. As encoded in the germline V gene, CDR1 is MNHEY while CDR2 is SVGAGI.